The clone carrying this TCR beta chain was counted many times. Its antigen is undetermined. This sample is part of a study of Graves' ophthalmopathy and Graves' hyperthyroidism. Amplification of TCR beta CDR3 regions used RNA transcripts. HTBI primers were employed in first-round RT-PCR, then a second-round multiplex PCR followed. TCRdb processed the multiplex PCR reads anew with MiXCR; each CDR3 protein has one entry. The sample holds 350,000 to 400,000 distinct CDR3 sequences; about 18% are singletons and the top ten take roughly 1.5%. Out of 9.5 to 10 ml of fresh peripheral blood, PBMCs were obtained. V lost 5 bases, J lost 0 bases, and 14 bases lay in between. The CDR3 consists of 15 residues. Germline-derived CDR1 and CDR2 are MDHEN and SYDVKM. Whole-study findings and limits: The blood repertoire also included most expanded thyroid clonotypes above 0.001 frequency.

This chain joins TRBV28 and TRBJ2-7; perhaps TRBD1 as D (6 bases). The sample comprised peripheral blood. This clonotype originated in a woman between 18 and 29 years old with Graves' ophthalmopathy. The CDR3 DNA follows: TGTGCCAGCAGTATAACAGGGTATCTCTCCTACGAGCAGTACTTC. It specifies CASSITGYLSYEQYF.